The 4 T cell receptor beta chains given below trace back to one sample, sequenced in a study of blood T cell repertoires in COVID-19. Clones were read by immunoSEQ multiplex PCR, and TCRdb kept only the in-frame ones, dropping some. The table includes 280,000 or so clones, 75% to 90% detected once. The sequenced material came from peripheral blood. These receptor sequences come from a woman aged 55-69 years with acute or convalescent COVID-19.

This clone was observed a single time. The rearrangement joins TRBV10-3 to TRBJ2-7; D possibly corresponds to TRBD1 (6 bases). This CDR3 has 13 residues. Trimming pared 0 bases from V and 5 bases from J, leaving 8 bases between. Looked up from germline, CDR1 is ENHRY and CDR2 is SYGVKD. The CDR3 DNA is TGTGCCATCAGTGAGTCGGACAGCAACGAGCAGTACTTC. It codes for CAISESDSNEQYF.

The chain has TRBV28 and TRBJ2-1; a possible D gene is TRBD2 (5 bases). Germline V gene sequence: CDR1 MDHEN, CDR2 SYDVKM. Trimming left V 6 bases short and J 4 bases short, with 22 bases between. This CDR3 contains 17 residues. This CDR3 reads CASRAAGVGVQYNEQFF. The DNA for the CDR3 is TGTGCCAGCAGGGCAGCCGGGGTCGGGGTTCAATACAATGAGCAGTTCTTC.

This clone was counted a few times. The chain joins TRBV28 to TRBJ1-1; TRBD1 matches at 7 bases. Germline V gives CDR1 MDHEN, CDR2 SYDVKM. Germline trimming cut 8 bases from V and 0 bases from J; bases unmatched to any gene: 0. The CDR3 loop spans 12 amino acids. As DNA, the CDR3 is TGTGCCAGCGGGACAGTGAACACTGAAGCTTTCTTT. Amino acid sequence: CASGTVNTEAFF.

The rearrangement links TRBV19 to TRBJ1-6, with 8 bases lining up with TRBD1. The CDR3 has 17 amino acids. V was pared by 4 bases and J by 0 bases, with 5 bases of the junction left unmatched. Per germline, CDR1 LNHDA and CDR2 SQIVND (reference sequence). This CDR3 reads CASSSGRGLSYNSPLHF. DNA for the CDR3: TGTGCCAGTAGTAGTGGCAGGGGGCTCTCCTATAATTCACCCCTCCACTTT.